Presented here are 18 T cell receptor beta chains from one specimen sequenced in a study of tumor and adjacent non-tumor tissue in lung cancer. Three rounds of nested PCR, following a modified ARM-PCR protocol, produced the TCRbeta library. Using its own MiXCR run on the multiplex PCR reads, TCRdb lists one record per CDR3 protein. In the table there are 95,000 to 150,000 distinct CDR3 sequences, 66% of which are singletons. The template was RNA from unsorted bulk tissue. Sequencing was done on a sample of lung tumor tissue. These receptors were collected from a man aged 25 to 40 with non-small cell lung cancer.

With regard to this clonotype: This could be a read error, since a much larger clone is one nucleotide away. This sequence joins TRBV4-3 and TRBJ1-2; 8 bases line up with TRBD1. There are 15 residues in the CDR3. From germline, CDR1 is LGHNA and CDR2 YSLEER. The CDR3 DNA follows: TGCGCCAGCAGACAAGTCCGGACAGGGACCTATGGCTACACCTTC. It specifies CASRQVRTGTYGYTF.

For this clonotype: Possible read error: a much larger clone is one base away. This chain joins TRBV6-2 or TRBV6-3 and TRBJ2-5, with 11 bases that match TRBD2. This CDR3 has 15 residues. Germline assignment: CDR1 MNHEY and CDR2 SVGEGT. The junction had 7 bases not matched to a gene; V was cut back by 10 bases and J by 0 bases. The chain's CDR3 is CANRGGLADQETQYF. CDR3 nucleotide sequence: TGTGCCAACCGCGGGGGACTAGCGGACCAAGAGACCCAGTACTTC.

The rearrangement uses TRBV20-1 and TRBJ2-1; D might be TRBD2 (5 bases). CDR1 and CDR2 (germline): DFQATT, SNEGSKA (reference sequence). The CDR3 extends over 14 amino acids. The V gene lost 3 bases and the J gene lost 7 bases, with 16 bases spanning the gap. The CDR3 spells CSARSTGRRNEQFF. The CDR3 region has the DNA TGCAGTGCTAGGTCGACGGGAAGGAGGAATGAGCAGTTCTTC.

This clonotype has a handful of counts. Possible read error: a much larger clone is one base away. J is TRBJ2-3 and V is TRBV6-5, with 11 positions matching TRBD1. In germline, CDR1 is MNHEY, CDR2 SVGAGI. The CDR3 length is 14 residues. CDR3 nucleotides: TGTGCCAGGAGTTGGACAGGGGGCGAGGATACGCAGTATTTT. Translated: CARSWTGGEDTQYF.

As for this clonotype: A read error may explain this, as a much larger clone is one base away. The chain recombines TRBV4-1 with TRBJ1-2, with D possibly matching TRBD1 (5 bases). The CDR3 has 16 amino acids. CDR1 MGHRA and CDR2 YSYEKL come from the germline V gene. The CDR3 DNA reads TGCGGCAGCAGCCGCTCGTCTGGTGGCAGGGCGTATGGCTACACCTTC. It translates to CGSSRSSGGRAYGYTF.

The CDR3 nucleotides are TGTGCCAGCAGCCCCACCCGATACACGGAGGCTTTCTTT. Translating gives CASSPTRYTEAFF. This sequence joins TRBV11-2 and TRBJ1-1; D remains unclear. V dropped 5 bases and J dropped 11 bases, with 18 bases sitting between them. The germline CDR1 and CDR2 sequences are SGHAT and FQNNGV. CDR3 length: 13 residues.

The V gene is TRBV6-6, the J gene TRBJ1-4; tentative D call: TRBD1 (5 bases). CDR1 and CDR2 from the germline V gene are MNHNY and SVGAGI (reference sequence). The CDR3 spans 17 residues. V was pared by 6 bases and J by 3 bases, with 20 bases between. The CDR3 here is CASRYPLTGGANEKLFF. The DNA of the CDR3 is TGTGCCAGCAGGTATCCCCTGACGGGGGGAGCTAATGAAAAACTGTTTTTT.

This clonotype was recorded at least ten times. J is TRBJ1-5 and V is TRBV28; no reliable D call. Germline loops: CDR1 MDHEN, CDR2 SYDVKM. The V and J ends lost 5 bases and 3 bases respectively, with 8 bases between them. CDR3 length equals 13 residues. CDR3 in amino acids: CASSVPPNQPQHF. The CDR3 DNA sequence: TGTGCCAGCAGTGTCCCGCCCAATCAGCCCCAGCATTTT.

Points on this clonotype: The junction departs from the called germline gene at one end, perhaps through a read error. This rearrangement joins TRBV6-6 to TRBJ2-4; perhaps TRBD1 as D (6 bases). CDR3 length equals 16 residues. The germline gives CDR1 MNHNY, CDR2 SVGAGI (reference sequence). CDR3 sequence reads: CASSEGLDLQGPVQYF. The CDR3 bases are TGTGCCAGCAGTGAGGGCCTTGACCTACAGGGCCCCGTTCAATACTTC.

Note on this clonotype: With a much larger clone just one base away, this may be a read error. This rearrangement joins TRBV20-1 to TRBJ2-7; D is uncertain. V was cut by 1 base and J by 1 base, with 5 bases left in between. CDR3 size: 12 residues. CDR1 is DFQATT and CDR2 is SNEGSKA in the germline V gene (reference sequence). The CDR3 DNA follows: TGCAGTGCTAGAGCCCGTTCCTACGAGCAGTACTTC. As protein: CSARARSYEQYF.

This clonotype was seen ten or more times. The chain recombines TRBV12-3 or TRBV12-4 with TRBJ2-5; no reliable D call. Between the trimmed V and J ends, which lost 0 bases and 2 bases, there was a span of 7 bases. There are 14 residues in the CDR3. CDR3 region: CASSLATVQETQYF. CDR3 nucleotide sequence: TGTGCCAGCAGTTTAGCGACGGTACAAGAGACCCAGTACTTC.

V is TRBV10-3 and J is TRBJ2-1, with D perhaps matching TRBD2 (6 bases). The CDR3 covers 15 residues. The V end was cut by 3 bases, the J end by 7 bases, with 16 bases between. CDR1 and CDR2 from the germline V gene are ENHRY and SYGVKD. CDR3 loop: CAISDTGLHRNEQFF. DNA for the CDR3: TGTGCCATCAGTGACACCGGACTACACCGGAATGAGCAGTTCTTC.

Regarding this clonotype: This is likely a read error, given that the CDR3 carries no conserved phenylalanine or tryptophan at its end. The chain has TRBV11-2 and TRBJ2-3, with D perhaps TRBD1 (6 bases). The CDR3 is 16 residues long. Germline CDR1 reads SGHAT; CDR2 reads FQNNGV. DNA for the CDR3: TGTGCCAGCAGCTTGGATGGGACAAGGAGTACAGATGCGCAGTATCTT. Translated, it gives CASSLDGTRSTDAQYL.

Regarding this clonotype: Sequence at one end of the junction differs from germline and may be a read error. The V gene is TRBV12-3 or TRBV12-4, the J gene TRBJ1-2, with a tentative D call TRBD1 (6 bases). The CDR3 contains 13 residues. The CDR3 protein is CDSSLVQGGGYTF. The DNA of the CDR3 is TGTGACAGCAGTTTAGTACAGGGCGGCGGCTACACCTTC.

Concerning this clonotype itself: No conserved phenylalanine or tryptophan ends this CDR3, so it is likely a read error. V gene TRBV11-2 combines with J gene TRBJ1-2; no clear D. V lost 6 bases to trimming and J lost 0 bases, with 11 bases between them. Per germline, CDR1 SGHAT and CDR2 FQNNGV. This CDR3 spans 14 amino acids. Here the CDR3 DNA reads TGTGCCAGCAGTCCCGGGCCGCCTAACTATGGCTACACCTCC. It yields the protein CASSPGPPNYGYTS.

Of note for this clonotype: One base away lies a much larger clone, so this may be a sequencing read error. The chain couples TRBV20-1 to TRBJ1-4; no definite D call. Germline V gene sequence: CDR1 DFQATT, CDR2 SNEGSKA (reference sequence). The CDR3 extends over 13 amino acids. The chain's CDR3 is CSASPGVHEKPFF. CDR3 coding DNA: TGCAGTGCTAGTCCCGGGGTTCATGAAAAACCGTTTTTT.

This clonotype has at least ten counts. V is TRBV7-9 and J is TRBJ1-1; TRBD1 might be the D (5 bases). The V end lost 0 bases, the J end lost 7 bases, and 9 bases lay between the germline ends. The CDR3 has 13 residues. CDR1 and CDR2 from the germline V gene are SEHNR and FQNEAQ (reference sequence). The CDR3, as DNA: TGTGCCAGCAGCTTAGCGCGACAGAGTGAAGCTTTCTTT. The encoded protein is CASSLARQSEAFF.

The CDR3 region is CSANSPGSSGNTDTQYF. As DNA, the CDR3 is TGCAGTGCTAACTCCCCCGGGAGTAGCGGGAACACAGATACGCAGTATTTT. This chain links TRBV20-1 with TRBJ2-3; the match to TRBD2 covers 8 bases. The CDR3 consists of 17 residues. From germline, CDR1 is DFQATT and CDR2 SNEGSKA (reference sequence). Trimming took 4 bases from V and 2 from J; bases not matched to a gene: 14.